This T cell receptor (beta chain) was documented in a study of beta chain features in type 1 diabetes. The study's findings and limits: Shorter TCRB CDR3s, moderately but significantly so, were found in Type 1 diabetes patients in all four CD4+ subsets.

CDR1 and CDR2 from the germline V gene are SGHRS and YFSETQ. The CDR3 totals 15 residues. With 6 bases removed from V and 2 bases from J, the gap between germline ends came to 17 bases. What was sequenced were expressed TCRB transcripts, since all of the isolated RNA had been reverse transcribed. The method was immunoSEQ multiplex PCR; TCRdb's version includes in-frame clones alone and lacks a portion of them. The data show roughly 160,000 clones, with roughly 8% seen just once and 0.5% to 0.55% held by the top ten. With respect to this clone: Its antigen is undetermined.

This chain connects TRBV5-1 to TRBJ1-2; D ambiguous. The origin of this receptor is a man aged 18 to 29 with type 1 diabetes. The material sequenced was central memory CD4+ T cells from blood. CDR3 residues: CASIPGTSSNYGYTF. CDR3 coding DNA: TGCGCCAGCATTCCAGGAACCTCTTCGAACTATGGCTACACCTTC.